The 9 T cell receptor beta chains below all came from one sample that was sequenced in a study of radiotherapy plus CTLA-4 blockade in lung cancer. Repertoires were generated with immunoSEQ multiplex PCR, while TCRdb's copy carries only in-frame clones and drops some. The table includes fewer than 150,000 clones, approximately 80% detected once. Sequences were derived from peripheral blood, sampled from a patient treated with radiotherapy plus ipilimumab. The source is a human donor with non-small cell lung cancer who had a partial response to radiotherapy plus ipilimumab.

This chain joins TRBV19 and TRBJ1-1; D is unresolved. Trimming removed 7 bases from V and 6 bases from J, with 6 bases in between. CDR1 and CDR2 (germline): LNHDA, SQIVND (reference sequence). This CDR3 is built from 10 residues. DNA for the CDR3: TGTGCCAGTATAAGCTCTGAAGCTTTCTTT. This encodes CASISSEAFF.

This chain links TRBV6-1 with TRBJ2-7; 7 nucleotides match TRBD2. Germline V gene data show CDR1 as MNHNS and CDR2 as SASEGT. This CDR3 spans 15 amino acids. J lost 0 bases, V lost 5 bases, and 7 bases had no gene match. The CDR3 here is CASSPWGGSSYEQYF. CDR3 coding DNA: TGTGCCAGCAGTCCATGGGGCGGGAGCTCCTACGAGCAGTACTTC.

The V and J genes are TRBV7-2 and TRBJ2-4, with D tentatively TRBD2 (6 bases). V was cut by 5 bases and J by 4 bases, with 27 bases left in between. In germline, CDR1 is SGHTA, CDR2 FQGNSA. This CDR3 spans 19 amino acids. CDR3 residues: CASSPPRWTGLPTKNIQYF. As DNA, the CDR3 is TGTGCCAGCAGCCCACCCCGATGGACGGGACTCCCCACAAAAAACATTCAGTACTTC.

The rearrangement links TRBV9 to TRBJ2-5, with TRBD2 identical over 10 bases. This CDR3 region has 18 residues. Trimming took 3 bases from V and 2 from J; bases not matched to a gene: 13. Germline CDR1 SGDLS, CDR2 YYNGEE. The CDR3: CASSGSYLAGDSQETQYF. The CDR3 DNA reads TGTGCCAGCAGCGGTTCGTACCTAGCGGGAGATAGTCAAGAGACCCAGTACTTC. Full variable domain (outside the CDR3, taken from reference TRBV9 and TRBJ2-5): DSGVTQTPKHLITATGQRVTLRCSPRSGDLSVYWYQQSLDQGLQFLIQYYNGEERAKGNILERFSAQQFPDLHSELNLSSLELGDSALYFCASSGSYLAGDSQETQYFGPGTRLLVL.

The J gene is TRBJ1-2, the V gene TRBV6-1, with D tentatively TRBD1 (6 bases). This CDR3 region has 14 residues. Trimming took 5 bases from V and 7 from J, leaving 17 bases between them. From germline, CDR1 is MNHNS and CDR2 SASEGT. The CDR3 loop is CASSSSTGLGGYTF. The CDR3 DNA follows: TGTGCCAGCAGTTCCTCGACAGGTCTAGGTGGCTACACCTTC.

This chain uses TRBV7-9 with TRBJ2-3, with a tentative D call TRBD1 (6 bases). Germline lookup yields CDR1 SEHNR and CDR2 FQNEAQ (reference sequence). Trimming took 6 bases from V and 2 from J, leaving 9 bases between them. This CDR3 has 13 residues. CDR3 protein: CASRQGSTDTQYF. The CDR3 DNA is TGTGCCAGCAGACAGGGATCCACAGATACGCAGTATTTT.

This clone was seen a few times. V is TRBV2 and J is TRBJ2-6; TRBD2 matches at 9 bases. This CDR3 is built from 15 residues. The J segment lost 2 bases and the V segment lost 6 bases, leaving 2 bases of the junction unmatched. CDR1 and CDR2 (germline): SNHLY, FYNNEI. The CDR3 spells CASRTSGPGANVLTF. CDR3 sequence (DNA): TGTGCCAGCAGGACTAGCGGCCCTGGGGCCAACGTCCTGACTTTC.

The CDR3, as DNA: TGTGCCAGCAGCGTCACCGGGACTAGCACAGATACGCAGTATTTT. This sequence encodes CASSVTGTSTDTQYF. The rearrangement uses TRBV9 and TRBJ2-3, with D perhaps TRBD2 (6 bases). The CDR3 runs to 15 residues. Germline lookup yields CDR1 SGDLS and CDR2 YYNGEE. V dropped 2 bases and J dropped 0 bases, with 10 bases sitting between them.

This clone has more than one count but fewer than ten. This chain joins TRBV30 and TRBJ1-1, with D unclear. Germline-derived CDR1 and CDR2 are GTSNPN and SVGIG (reference sequence). The V and J ends lost 2 bases and 8 bases respectively, with 6 bases between them. The CDR3 is 10 residues long. The CDR3 loop reads CAWSRWEAFF. CDR3 in DNA: TGTGCCTGGAGTCGGTGGGAAGCTTTCTTT.